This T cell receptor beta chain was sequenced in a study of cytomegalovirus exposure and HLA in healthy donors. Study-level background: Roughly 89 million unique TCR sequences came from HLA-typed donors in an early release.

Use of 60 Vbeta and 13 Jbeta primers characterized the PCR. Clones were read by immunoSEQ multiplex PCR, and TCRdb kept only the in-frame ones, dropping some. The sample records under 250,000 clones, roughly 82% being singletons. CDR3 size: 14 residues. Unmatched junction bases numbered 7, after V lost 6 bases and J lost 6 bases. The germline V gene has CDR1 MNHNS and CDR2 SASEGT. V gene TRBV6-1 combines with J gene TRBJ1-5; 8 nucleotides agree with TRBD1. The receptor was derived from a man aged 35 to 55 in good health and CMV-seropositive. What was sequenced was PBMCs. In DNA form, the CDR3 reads TGTGCCAGCAGCGAGACAGGGGCGATTCAGCCCCAGCATTTT. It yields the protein CASSETGAIQPQHF.